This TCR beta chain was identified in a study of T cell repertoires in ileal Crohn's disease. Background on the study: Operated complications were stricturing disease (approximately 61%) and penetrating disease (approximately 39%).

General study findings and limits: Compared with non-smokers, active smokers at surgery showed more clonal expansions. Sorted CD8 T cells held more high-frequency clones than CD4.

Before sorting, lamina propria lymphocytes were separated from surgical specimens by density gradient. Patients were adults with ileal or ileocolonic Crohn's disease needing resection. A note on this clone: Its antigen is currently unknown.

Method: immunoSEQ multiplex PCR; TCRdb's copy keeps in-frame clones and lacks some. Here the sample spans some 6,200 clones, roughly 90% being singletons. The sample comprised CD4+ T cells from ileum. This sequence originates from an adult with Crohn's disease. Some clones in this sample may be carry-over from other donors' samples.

In DNA, the CDR3 is TGTGCCACCAGCAGAGGTTCCAGCGACTCCTACGAGCAGTACTTC. Its translation is CATSRGSSDSYEQYF. This rearrangement joins TRBV15 to TRBJ2-7; D remains unclear. Germline values: CDR1 LNHNV, CDR2 YYDKDF (reference sequence). The CDR3 runs 15 residues. With 1 base removed from V and 0 bases from J, the gap between germline ends came to 10 bases.